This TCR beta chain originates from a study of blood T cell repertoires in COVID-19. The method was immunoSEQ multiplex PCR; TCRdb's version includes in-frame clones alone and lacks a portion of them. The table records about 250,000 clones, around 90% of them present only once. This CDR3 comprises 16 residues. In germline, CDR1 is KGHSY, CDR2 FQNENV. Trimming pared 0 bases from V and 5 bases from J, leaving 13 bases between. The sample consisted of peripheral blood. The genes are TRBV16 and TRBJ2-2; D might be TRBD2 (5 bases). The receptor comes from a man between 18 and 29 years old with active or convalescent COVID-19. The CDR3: CASSQSGIGETGELFF. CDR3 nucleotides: TGTGCCAGCAGCCAATCGGGGATTGGGGAGACCGGGGAGCTGTTTTTT.